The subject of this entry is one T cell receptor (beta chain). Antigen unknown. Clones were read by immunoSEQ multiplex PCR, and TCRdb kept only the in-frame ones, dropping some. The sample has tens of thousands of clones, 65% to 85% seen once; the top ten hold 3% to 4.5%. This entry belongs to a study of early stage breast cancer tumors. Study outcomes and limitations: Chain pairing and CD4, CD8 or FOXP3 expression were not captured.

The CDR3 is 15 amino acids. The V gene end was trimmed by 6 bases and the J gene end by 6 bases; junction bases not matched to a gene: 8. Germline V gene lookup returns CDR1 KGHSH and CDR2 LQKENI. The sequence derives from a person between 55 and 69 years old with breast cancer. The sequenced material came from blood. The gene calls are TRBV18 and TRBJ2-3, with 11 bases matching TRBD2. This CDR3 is CASSAFSGGGDTQYF. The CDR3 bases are TGTGCCAGCTCCGCTTTTAGCGGGGGGGGCGATACGCAGTATTTT.